The sequence of this T cell receptor beta chain was determined in a study of cytomegalovirus exposure and HLA in healthy donors. Study-wide results and limits: The classifier, whose performance was assessed in both the original and validation cohorts, reportedly diagnosed cytomegalovirus status with high specificity and sensitivity.

Profiling relied on immunoSEQ multiplex PCR, and the TCRdb table lists in-frame clones only, not all of them. Altogether some 46,000 clones are present, approximately 90% being singletons, with the ten largest covering roughly 5.2%. Note on this clone: Its target is unknown.

The germline V gene has CDR1 LNHDA and CDR2 SQIVND (reference sequence). This CDR3 has 16 residues. V was trimmed by 5 bases and J by 0 bases, leaving 14 bases between them. This clonotype was obtained from a man between 18 and 35 years old in good health and CMV-seronegative. V usage is TRBV19 and J usage is TRBJ2-1; D is perhaps TRBD2 (7 bases). What was sequenced was PBMCs. The CDR3 here is CASSFLGGGSYNEQFF. Written as DNA, the CDR3 is TGTGCCAGTAGTTTCCTAGGGGGGGGCTCCTACAATGAGCAGTTCTTC.